The 22 T cell receptor beta chains below were found in one sample sequenced in a study of blood T cell repertoires in COVID-19. The protocol was immunoSEQ multiplex PCR, while the TCRdb copy is restricted to in-frame clones and leaves out a portion. The sample includes hundreds of thousands of clones, under 90% of them seen just once. Sequencing was carried out using PBMCs or T cells enriched from blood (not recorded which). These receptors all stem from a woman between 50 and 59 years old who had been exposed to COVID-19.

This sequence joins TRBV3-1 (or the pseudogene TRBV3-2) and TRBJ1-5, with D unresolved. Germline-derived CDR1 and CDR2 are LGHDT and YNNKEL (reference sequence). CDR3 length equals 14 residues. Trimming stripped 11 bases from V and 0 bases from J, with 14 bases between. The CDR3 region is CARNPAFSNQPQHF. In nucleotides, the CDR3 is TGTGCCCGCAACCCAGCGTTTAGCAATCAGCCCCAGCATTTT.

The chain employs TRBV12-3 or TRBV12-4 and TRBJ1-1; TRBD1 is a possible D gene (6 bases). V was shortened by 2 bases and J by 5 bases, with 6 bases between the two germline ends. CDR3 length: 12 amino acids. CDR3 coding DNA: TGTGCCAGCAGTTTAAGGGGGACTGAAGCTTTCTTT. Translation gives CASSLRGTEAFF.

The J gene is TRBJ2-6, the V gene TRBV30, with 7 bases that match TRBD1. The CDR3 covers 16 residues. V lost 4 bases, J lost 0 bases, and 6 bases stayed unmatched. Germline CDR1 GTSNPN, CDR2 SVGIG (reference sequence). CDR3 DNA: TGTGCCTGGATCGGGACAGCGCACTCTGGGGCCAACGTCCTGACTTTC. Translated: CAWIGTAHSGANVLTF.

The chain combines TRBV24-1 with TRBJ1-1; D call uncertain. Between the trimmed V and J ends, which lost 5 bases and 5 bases, there was a span of 17 bases. The CDR3 runs 15 residues. Germline CDR1 KGHDR, CDR2 SFDVKD. The CDR3 is CATSGPSDGGTEAFF. In DNA, the CDR3 is TGTGCCACCAGTGGCCCGAGTGATGGAGGTACTGAAGCTTTCTTT.

The CDR3 coding sequence is TGTGCCAGCAGTCCGCGACGAGGCCTGTTTCCTTTAGATACGCAGTATTTT. It is translated as CASSPRRGLFPLDTQYF. V is TRBV27 and J is TRBJ2-3; D is ambiguous. The CDR3 length is 17 residues. Trimming shortened V by 5 bases and J by 5 bases, and 23 bases separated the two germline ends. Germline V gives CDR1 MNHEY, CDR2 SMNVEV (reference sequence).

This sequence joins TRBV5-1 and TRBJ2-1, with a weak D call TRBD1 (5 bases). Germline CDR1 reads SGHRS; CDR2 reads YFSETQ. With 0 bases removed from V and 9 bases from J, the gap between germline ends came to 13 bases. CDR3 length equals 14 residues. CDR3 bases: TGCGCCAGCAGCTTGGCCTCAGGGTGGGGTGAGCAGTTCTTC. Amino acids: CASSLASGWGEQFF.

A note on this clone: The sample contains more than one DNA sequence encoding this CDR3. The chain is built from TRBV7-2 and TRBJ2-5, with unresolved D. Trimming cost V 2 bases and J 4 bases, with 5 bases left between them. The CDR3 consists of 12 residues. Germline-derived CDR1 and CDR2 are SGHTA and FQGNSA. CDR3 sequence: CASSLRGETQYF. CDR3 nucleotide sequence: TGTGCCAGCAGCTTAAGAGGAGAGACCCAGTACTTC.

The chain employs TRBV27 and TRBJ1-5; 9 bases line up with TRBD1. Trimming cost V 8 bases and J 6 bases; bases outside gene matches: 11. This CDR3 comprises 15 residues. Germline values: CDR1 MNHEY, CDR2 SMNVEV (reference sequence). This chain's CDR3 is CASGRTGGEGQPQHF. The CDR3 DNA reads as TGTGCCAGCGGCCGAACAGGGGGCGAAGGTCAGCCCCAGCATTTT.

CDR3 residues: CASSYSRGPVTF. CDR3 coding DNA: TGTGCCAGCAGTTACTCGCGCGGCCCGGTCACCTTC. The chain joins TRBV6-2 or TRBV6-3 to TRBJ1-2; D unresolved. This CDR3 has 12 residues. Germline loops: CDR1 MNHEY, CDR2 SVGEGT. The ends were cut back, 0 bases at V and 13 bases at J, with 12 bases in the middle.

This clone came up once. J is TRBJ2-5 and V is TRBV21-1; TRBD1 is the table's D call, not checked against the DNA. TRBV21-1 is classified as a pseudogene. The CDR3 is made up of 16 amino acids. DNA of the CDR3: TGTGCCAGCAGCAAAGGCGGAGACAGGGATCAAGAGACCCAGTACTTC. This sequence encodes CASSKGGDRDQETQYF.

Only one count was recorded for this clone. The genes are TRBV11-2 and TRBJ2-7; TRBD1 is a possible D gene (5 bases). V gave up 1 base and J gave up 2 bases, with 9 bases separating them. This CDR3 is 14 amino acids long. The germline V gene has CDR1 SGHAT and CDR2 FQNNGV. In DNA form, the CDR3 reads TGTGCCAGCAGCTTAGGGGCAGGGACCTACGAGCAGTACTTC. As protein: CASSLGAGTYEQYF.

This chain uses TRBV2 with TRBJ1-2; possibly TRBD1 for D (5 bases). V lost 4 bases, J lost 6 bases, and 18 bases lay in between. The CDR3 is made up of 15 amino acids. The V gene's germline CDR1 is SNHLY and CDR2 FYNNEI. The CDR3 loop is CASSVSRAPKDGYTF. CDR3 nucleotide sequence: TGTGCCAGCAGTGTTTCCAGGGCCCCCAAGGATGGCTACACCTTC.

This chain uses TRBV30 with TRBJ1-3; no reliable D call. The CDR3 totals 13 residues. V lost 1 base to trimming and J lost 0 bases, with 4 bases between them. Germline loops: CDR1 GTSNPN, CDR2 SVGIG (reference sequence). The CDR3 region is CAWSALSGNTIYF. CDR3 sequence (DNA): TGTGCCTGGAGTGCCCTCTCTGGAAACACCATATATTTT.

The V and J genes are TRBV5-1 and TRBJ1-2; 12 nucleotides match TRBD1. The length of the CDR3 is 17 residues. Germline CDR1 reads SGHRS; CDR2 reads YFSETQ. Losses at the gene ends were 4 bases for V and 7 bases for J; bases not matched to a gene: 14. The CDR3 sequence: CASSALQGGTGGFGYTF. The CDR3 nucleotides read TGCGCCAGCAGCGCCTTACAAGGCGGGACAGGGGGCTTTGGCTACACCTTC.

This rearrangement joins TRBV7-9 to TRBJ1-1, with 10 bases that match TRBD1. From germline, CDR1 is SEHNR and CDR2 FQNEAQ (reference sequence). V lost 5 bases and J lost 4; bases outside the gene matches: 13. The CDR3 consists of 17 residues. The CDR3, as DNA: TGTGCCAGCAGCCCCCGACAGGGGGCAGGTTCAGGCACTGAAGCTTTCTTT. Residues: CASSPRQGAGSGTEAFF.

The chain couples TRBV11-1 to TRBJ1-1; no clear D gene. The CDR3 consists of 15 residues. CDR1 and CDR2 (germline): SGHAT, FQDESV (reference sequence). V was cut by 1 base and J by 1 base, with 10 bases left in between. This CDR3 reads CASSLVGGRNTEAFF. The CDR3 DNA reads as TGTGCCAGCAGCTTAGTTGGAGGACGGAACACTGAAGCTTTCTTT.

The sample holds one count of this clone. V usage is TRBV4-1 and J usage is TRBJ2-5, with 10 bases matching TRBD2. CDR3 length: 18 residues. Losses at the gene ends were 3 bases for V and 5 bases for J; bases not matched to a gene: 15. CDR1 and CDR2 from the germline V gene are MGHRA and YSYEKL. The CDR3 nucleotides read TGCGCCAGCAGCCAGGGGGCGAGCGGGGGGGCCCGAGGGGAGACCCAGTACTTC. Its translation: CASSQGASGGARGETQYF.

The chain joins TRBV19 to TRBJ1-1, with 9 bases lining up with TRBD1. The CDR3 is 16 residues long. The J segment lost 0 bases and the V segment lost 5 bases, leaving 7 bases of the junction unmatched. Germline V CDR1 and CDR2: LNHDA, SQIVND (reference sequence). The CDR3 sequence is CASSRRTGVMNTEAFF. The CDR3 DNA sequence: TGTGCCAGTAGTCGCCGGACAGGGGTTATGAACACTGAAGCTTTCTTT.

The V and J genes are TRBV13 and TRBJ1-6; 7 nucleotides line up with TRBD1. This CDR3 has 16 amino acids. Germline CDR1 and CDR2: PRHDT and FYEKMQ (reference sequence). After removal of 0 bases from V and 7 bases from J, the junction contained 6 bases not matched to a gene. The DNA for the CDR3 is TGTGCCAGCAGCTTAGGTCCAGGGGGTGGGAATTCACCCCTCCACTTT. Amino acid sequence: CASSLGPGGGNSPLHF.

This clone turned up a few times. V is TRBV5-5 and J is TRBJ1-1, with no clear D. The CDR3 sequence is 14 residues long. From germline, CDR1 is SGHKS and CDR2 YYEKEE (reference sequence). V lost 4 bases and J 1 base, leaving 11 bases between the germline ends. In DNA, the CDR3 is TGTGCCAGCAGCCTGGAAACTTGGAACACTGAAGCTTTCTTT. Translating it yields CASSLETWNTEAFF.

The chain recombines TRBV19 with TRBJ1-4; TRBD1 matches at 7 bases. V lost 5 bases to trimming and J lost 8 bases; unmatched junction nucleotides: 8. Germline V CDR1 and CDR2: LNHDA, SQIVND (reference sequence). This CDR3 is 14 amino acids long. For the CDR3, the DNA is TGTGCCAGTAGTGGCGACAGGGCAGACGAAAAACTGTTTTTT. Its protein product is CASSGDRADEKLFF.

J is TRBJ2-6 and V is TRBV28; 8 nucleotides agree with TRBD1. The CDR3 is made up of 16 amino acids. CDR1 MDHEN and CDR2 SYDVKM come from the germline V gene. Germline trimming cut 0 bases from V and 3 bases from J; bases unmatched to any gene: 1. This chain's CDR3 is CASSLWDRVGANVLTF. CDR3 nucleotide sequence: TGTGCCAGCAGTTTATGGGACAGGGTTGGGGCCAACGTCCTGACTTTC.